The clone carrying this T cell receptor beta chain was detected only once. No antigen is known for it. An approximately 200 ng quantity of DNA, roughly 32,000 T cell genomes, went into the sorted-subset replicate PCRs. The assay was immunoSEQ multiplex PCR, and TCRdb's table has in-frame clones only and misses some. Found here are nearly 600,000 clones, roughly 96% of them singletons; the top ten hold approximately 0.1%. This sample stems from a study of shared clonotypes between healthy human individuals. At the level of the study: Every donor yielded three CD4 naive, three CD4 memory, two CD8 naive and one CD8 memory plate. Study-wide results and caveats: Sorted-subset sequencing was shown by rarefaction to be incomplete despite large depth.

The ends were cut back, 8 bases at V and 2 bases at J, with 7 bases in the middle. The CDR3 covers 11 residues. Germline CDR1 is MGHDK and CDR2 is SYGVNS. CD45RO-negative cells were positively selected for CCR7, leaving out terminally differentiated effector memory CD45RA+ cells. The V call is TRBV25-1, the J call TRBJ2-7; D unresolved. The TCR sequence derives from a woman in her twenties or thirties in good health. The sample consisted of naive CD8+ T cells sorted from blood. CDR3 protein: CASGDAYEQYF. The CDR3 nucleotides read TGTGCCAGCGGGGATGCCTACGAGCAGTACTTC.